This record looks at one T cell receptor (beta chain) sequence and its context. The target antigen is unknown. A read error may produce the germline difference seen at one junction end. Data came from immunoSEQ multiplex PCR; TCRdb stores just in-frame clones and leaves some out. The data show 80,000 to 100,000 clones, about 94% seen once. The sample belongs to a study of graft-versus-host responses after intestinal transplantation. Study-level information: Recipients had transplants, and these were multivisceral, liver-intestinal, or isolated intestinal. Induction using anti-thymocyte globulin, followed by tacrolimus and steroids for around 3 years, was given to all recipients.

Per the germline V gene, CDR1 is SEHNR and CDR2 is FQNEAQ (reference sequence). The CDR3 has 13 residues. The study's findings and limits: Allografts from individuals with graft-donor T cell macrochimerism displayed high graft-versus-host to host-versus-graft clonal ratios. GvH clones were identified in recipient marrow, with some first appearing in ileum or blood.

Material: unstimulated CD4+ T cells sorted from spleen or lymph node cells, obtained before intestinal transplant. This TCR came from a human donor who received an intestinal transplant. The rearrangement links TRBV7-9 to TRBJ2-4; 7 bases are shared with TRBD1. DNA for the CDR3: TGTGCCAGCAGCTTAGGTTCAGGGGGTCAGGTGGAATTC. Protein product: CASSLGSGGQVEF. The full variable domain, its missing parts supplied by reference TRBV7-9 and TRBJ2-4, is DTGVSQNPRHKITKRGQNVTFRCDPISEHNRLYWYRQTLGQGPEFLTYFQNEAQLEKSRLLSDRFSAERPKGSFSTLEIQRTEQGDSAMYLCASSLGSGGQVEFGAGTRLSVL.